Listed below are T cell receptor beta chains from one sample, sequenced in a study of Ad26.COV2.S vaccination and SARS-CoV-2 variants. Data came from immunoSEQ multiplex PCR; TCRdb stores just in-frame clones and leaves some out. The sample has around 320,000 clones, roughly 80% seen once; the top ten hold 2.1%. Sample: peripheral blood, taken in a trial of Ad26.COV2.S vaccine versus placebo. These receptor sequences come from a person aged 18 to 65 who received the Ad26.COV2.S COVID-19 vaccine or a placebo. The CDR3 runs from the conserved cysteine through the conserved F or W. The D gene is left open where the match is weak. Rows may omit the clone size; those that give it use once, few, many or a size class.

V gene	J gene	clone size	D gene	CDR3 protein	CDR3 DNA
TRBV11-2	TRBJ1-1	NA	TRBD1	CASRQNEQGAF	TGTGCCAGCAGACAAAACGAACAGGGGGCTTTT
TRBV6-5	TRBJ1-2	NA	NA	CATRMDGYTF	TGTGCCACCCGCATGGATGGCTACACCTTC
TRBV6-5	TRBJ1-1	NA	NA	CASYTGRGTEAFF	TGTGCCAGTTATACAGGAAGGGGCACTGAAGCTTTCTTT
TRBV6-1	TRBJ1-2	NA	NA	CASSEIPGSNYGYTF	TGTGCCAGCAGTGAAATCCCAGGGAGTAACTATGGCTACACCTTC
TRBV30	TRBJ2-1	NA	NA	CAWVGSSYNEQFF	TGTGCCTGGGTGGGAAGCTCCTACAATGAGCAGTTCTTC
TRBV6-5	TRBJ2-7	NA	TRBD1	CASSLYRTGAYEQYF	TGTGCCAGCAGTCTATATAGGACAGGGGCCTACGAGCAGTACTTC
TRBV5-6	TRBJ2-5	NA	NA	CASSLFGETQYF	TGTGCCAGCAGCTTGTTCGGGGAGACCCAGTACTTC
TRBV4-1	TRBJ2-3	many	TRBD2	CASSRSGTSLSDTQYF	TGCGCCAGCAGCCGCTCCGGGACTAGCCTGTCAGATACGCAGTATTTT
TRBV12-3/TRBV12-4	TRBJ1-1	NA	NA	CASRWGLNTEAFF	TGTGCCAGCAGGTGGGGGTTGAACACTGAAGCTTTCTTT
TRBV5-1	TRBJ1-1	NA	NA	CASSFVGGGNTEAFF	TGCGCCAGCAGCTTCGTGGGGGGTGGGAACACTGAAGCTTTCTTT
TRBV5-5	TRBJ2-5	NA	TRBD2	CASSLDWTSSPETQYF	TGTGCCAGCAGCTTGGACTGGACTAGCTCTCCAGAGACCCAGTACTTC
TRBV5-1	TRBJ1-6	NA	NA	CASSLVTENSPLHF	TGCGCCAGCAGCTTGGTAACGGAGAATTCACCCCTCCACTTT
TRBV2	TRBJ1-1	once	NA	CASRENGANTEAFF	TGTGCCAGCAGGGAGAACGGGGCGAACACTGAAGCTTTCTTT
TRBV4-1	TRBJ2-3	once	NA	CASSNPSGGTDTQYF	TGCGCCAGCAGCAACCCTTCAGGGGGCACAGATACGCAGTATTTT
TRBV9	TRBJ1-5	NA	TRBD1	CASSDGDRRKPPKPQPQHF	TGTGCCAGCAGCGATGGGGACAGGCGTAAACCCCCGAAGCCTCAGCCCCAGCATTTT
TRBV12-5	TRBJ2-5	NA	NA	CASGLAGVVETQYF	TGTGCTAGTGGTTTGGCGGGGGTCGTAGAGACCCAGTACTTC
TRBV2	TRBJ1-4	NA	NA	CASSDGLNRATNEKLFF	TGTGCCAGCAGTGATGGATTAAACAGAGCAACTAATGAAAAACTGTTTTTT
TRBV19	TRBJ1-2	NA	NA	CASSIELRHIYGYTF	TGTGCCAGTAGTATAGAACTTCGACATATCTATGGCTACACCTTC
TRBV7-2	TRBJ2-1	few	TRBD1	CASSLAGAGGFNEQFF	TGTGCCAGCAGCTTAGCCGGGGCAGGGGGCTTCAATGAGCAGTTCTTC
TRBV7-8	TRBJ1-2	NA	NA	CASSLNTKGGYTF	TGTGCCAGCAGCTTAAACACCAAGGGTGGCTACACCTTC
TRBV7-9	TRBJ1-1	NA	NA	CASSLVDGGETEAFF	TGTGCCAGCAGCTTAGTCGACGGCGGAGAGACTGAAGCTTTCTTT
TRBV7-2	TRBJ1-2	NA	NA	CASSGSDYGYTF	TGTGCCAGCAGCGGAAGTGACTATGGCTACACCTTC
TRBV5-6	TRBJ2-2	few	TRBD2	CASSRPGGANTGELFF	TGTGCCAGCAGCCGACCCGGGGGGGCGAACACCGGGGAGCTGTTTTTT
TRBV18	TRBJ1-5	NA	TRBD1	CASSMGQYGSWLSNQPQHF	TGTGCCAGCTCGATGGGACAGTATGGAAGTTGGCTTAGCAATCAGCCCCAGCATTTT
TRBV19	TRBJ2-1	few	TRBD2	CASSIAAGAAYNEQFF	TGTGCCAGTAGTATCGCGGCGGGAGCCGCGTACAATGAGCAGTTCTTC
TRBV28	TRBJ2-7	few	NA	CASTLPGRPWNEQYF	TGTGCCAGCACTCTCCCGGGACGGCCTTGGAACGAGCAGTACTTC
TRBV27	TRBJ2-4	once	NA	CASSLFWGSKNIQYF	TGTGCCAGCAGTTTATTCTGGGGGTCCAAAAACATTCAGTACTTC
TRBV11-2	TRBJ2-6	NA	NA	CASSSLGLWGANVLTF	TGTGCCAGCAGCTCTCTAGGGCTCTGGGGGGCCAACGTCCTGACTTTC
TRBV4-1	TRBJ2-5	NA	NA	CASSQNQETQYF	TGCGCCAGCAGCCAGAACCAAGAGACCCAGTACTTC
TRBV12-3/TRBV12-4	TRBJ1-1	NA	NA	CASSPGLGAFF	TGTGCCAGCAGTCCAGGGTTAGGGGCTTTCTTT
TRBV7-9	TRBJ1-6	NA	NA	CASSLAQVGLSPLHF	TGTGCCAGCAGCTTGGCGCAGGTCGGGCTTTCACCCCTCCACTTT
TRBV5-4	TRBJ1-6	NA	TRBD1	CASSLGARAGGPYNSPLHF	TGTGCCAGCAGCTTGGGTGCGCGGGCAGGGGGCCCCTATAATTCACCCCTCCACTTT
TRBV19	TRBJ2-1	NA	TRBD1	CASRDRGYNEQFF	TGTGCCAGTAGGGACAGGGGCTACAATGAGCAGTTCTTC
TRBV5-6	TRBJ2-7	NA	NA	CASSFLAGSSYEQYF	TGTGCCAGCAGCTTCCTGGCAGGGAGCTCCTACGAGCAGTACTTC
TRBV6-5	TRBJ2-5	NA	TRBD1	CASSRTGVYETQYF	TGTGCCAGCAGCAGGACAGGGGTTTATGAGACCCAGTACTTC
TRBV5-1	TRBJ2-3	NA	TRBD1	CASSLGQVGDTQYF	TGCGCCAGCAGCCTTGGACAGGTGGGAGATACGCAGTATTTT
TRBV7-9	TRBJ2-1	NA	TRBD1	CASSLRTGGNEQFF	TGTGCCAGCAGCTTGAGGACAGGGGGCAATGAGCAGTTCTTC
TRBV2	TRBJ2-1	NA	NA	CASSVSGSYNEQFF	TGTGCCAGCAGTGTGTCAGGCTCGTACAATGAGCAGTTCTTC
TRBV6-5	TRBJ1-1	NA	NA	CATLTPGGAFF	TGTGCCACCCTCACCCCGGGGGGAGCTTTCTTT
TRBV9	TRBJ1-4	NA	TRBD1	CASRGQGAEKLFF	TGTGCCAGCAGGGGACAGGGAGCCGAAAAACTGTTTTTT
TRBV5-6	TRBJ1-2	NA	NA	CASSLGTGDGYTF	TGTGCCAGCAGCCTCGGGACCGGGGATGGCTACACCTTC
TRBV7-2	TRBJ1-4	NA	TRBD1	CASSLYRGSNEKLFF	TGTGCCAGCAGCTTGTACAGGGGGTCTAATGAAAAACTGTTTTTT
TRBV27	TRBJ2-1	NA	NA	CASTESLRGGFNEQFF	TGTGCCAGCACCGAATCACTCAGGGGGGGGTTCAATGAGCAGTTCTTC
TRBV7-9	TRBJ2-2	NA	TRBD1	CASSSDRVHGELFF	TGTGCCAGCAGCTCAGACAGGGTACACGGGGAGCTGTTTTTT
TRBV11-2	TRBJ1-1	NA	TRBD1	CASSLGQGEAFF	TGTGCCAGCAGCTTAGGACAGGGTGAAGCTTTCTTT